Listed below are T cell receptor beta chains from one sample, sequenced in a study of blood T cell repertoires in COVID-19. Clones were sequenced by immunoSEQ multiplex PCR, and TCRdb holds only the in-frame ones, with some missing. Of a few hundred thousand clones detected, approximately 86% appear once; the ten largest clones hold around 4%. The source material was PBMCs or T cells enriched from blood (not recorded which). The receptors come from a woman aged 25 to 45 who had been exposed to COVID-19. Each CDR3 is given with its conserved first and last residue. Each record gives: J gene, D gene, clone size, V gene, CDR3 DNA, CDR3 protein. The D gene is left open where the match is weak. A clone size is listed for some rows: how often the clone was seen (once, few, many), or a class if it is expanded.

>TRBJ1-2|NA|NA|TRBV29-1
TGCAGCGTGGCGGGGCTACGACATGGCTACACCTTC
CSVAGLRHGYTF
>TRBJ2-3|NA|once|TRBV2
TGTGCCAGCAGTGCCGGCAGGGCCTTCACAGATACGCAGTATTTT
CASSAGRAFTDTQYF
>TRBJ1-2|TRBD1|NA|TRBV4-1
TGCGCCAGCAGCCAAGACATTACTAAACAGGGGTATCGCTACACCTTC
CASSQDITKQGYRYTF
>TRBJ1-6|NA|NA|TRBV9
TGTGCCAGCAGCGGGGGCCCCCTAGGCAATTCACCCCTCCACTTT
CASSGGPLGNSPLHF
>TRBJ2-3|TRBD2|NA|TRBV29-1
TGCAGCGTCCAAGTGGGACTAATCACAGATACGCAGTATTTT
CSVQVGLITDTQYF
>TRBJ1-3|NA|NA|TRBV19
TGTGCCAGTAGTATCGGCTCTGGAAACACCATATATTTT
CASSIGSGNTIYF
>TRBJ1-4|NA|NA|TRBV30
TGTGCCCAACAGGACGCCCTTTTTGAAAAACTGTTTTTT
CAQQDALFEKLFF
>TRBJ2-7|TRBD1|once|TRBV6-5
TGTGCCAGCAGTTCCCCTGGACAGGCAAAGAAGCAGTACTTC
CASSSPGQAKKQYF
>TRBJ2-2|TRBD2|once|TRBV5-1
TGCGCCAGCAGCACGGGACTAGCGGGGGGTCCGAACACCGGGGAGCTGTTTTTT
CASSTGLAGGPNTGELFF
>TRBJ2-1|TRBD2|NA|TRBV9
TGTGCCAGCAGCGGGAAGGGAGGGGATGAGCAGTTCTTC
CASSGKGGDEQFF
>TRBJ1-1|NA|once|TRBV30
TGTGCCTGGTCGTACTCCGCAGGGGCTCCTGAAGCTTTCTTT
CAWSYSAGAPEAFF
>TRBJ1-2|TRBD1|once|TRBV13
TGTGCCAGCAGAGCACGGACAGGGCTCTATGGCTACACCTTC
CASRARTGLYGYTF
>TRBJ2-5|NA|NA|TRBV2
TGTGCCAGCAGTGAATCAGGGGACCTACGCAGGGAAGAGACCCAGTACTTC
CASSESGDLRREETQYF
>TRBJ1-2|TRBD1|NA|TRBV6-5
TGTGCCAGCAGTTACCACCGAGGGGGCAATGGCTACACCTTC
CASSYHRGGNGYTF
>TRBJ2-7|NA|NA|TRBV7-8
TGTGCCAGCAGCTTAACCTGGTTGGGAGCCTACGAGCAGTACTTC
CASSLTWLGAYEQYF
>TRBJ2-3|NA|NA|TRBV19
TGTGCCAGTAGTATAGGTCGGGGGATGAGCACAGATACGCAGTATTTT
CASSIGRGMSTDTQYF
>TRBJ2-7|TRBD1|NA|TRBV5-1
TGCGCCAGCAACCCGGACAGGGGGCCCTACGAGCAGTACTTC
CASNPDRGPYEQYF
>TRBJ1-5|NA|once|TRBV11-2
TGTGCCAGCAGTTTGGACAGTAGCAATCAGCCCCAGCATTTT
CASSLDSSNQPQHF
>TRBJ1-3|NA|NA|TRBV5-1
TGCGCCAGCAGCTTGGGGCAGGGCCCGGACTCTGGAAACACCATATATTTT
CASSLGQGPDSGNTIYF
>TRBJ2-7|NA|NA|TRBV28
TGTGCCAGCAGCTCACGCCAGGGAATTATCTACGAGCAGTACTTC
CASSSRQGIIYEQYF
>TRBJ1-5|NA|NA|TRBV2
TGTGCCAGCAGTTCTCCCGGGACTCGAAATCAGCCCCAGCATTTT
CASSSPGTRNQPQHF
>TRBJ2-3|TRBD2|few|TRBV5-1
TGCGCCAGCAGCTTGGGGACTAGCGGGGAAACAGATACGCAGTATTTT
CASSLGTSGETDTQYF
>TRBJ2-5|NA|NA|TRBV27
TGTGCCAGCAGTTTCGTTTCGGGTCTAGAGACCCAGTACTTC
CASSFVSGLETQYF
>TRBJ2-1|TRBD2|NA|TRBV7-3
TGTGCCAGCAGCTTAACGTTGGCTAGCGGGGACAATGAGCAGTTCTTC
CASSLTLASGDNEQFF
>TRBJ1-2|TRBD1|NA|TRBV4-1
TGCGCCAGCAGCCAAGAAGAAGGGGGCGGCTACACCTTC
CASSQEEGGGYTF
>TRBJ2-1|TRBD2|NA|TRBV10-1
TGCGCCAGCAGTGAGTCTAGCGGGTCGCCCGAGCAGTTCTTC
CASSESSGSPEQFF
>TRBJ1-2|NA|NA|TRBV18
TGTGCCAGCTCACCACCGTGGGGCGCGAGCGGCTACACCTTC
CASSPPWGASGYTF
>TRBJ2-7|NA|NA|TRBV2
TGTGCCAGCAGTGGACTAGTCTACGAGCAGTACTTC
CASSGLVYEQYF
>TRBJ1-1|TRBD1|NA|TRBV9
TGTGCCAGCAGCGTTGACCCAGGGGGGCGCGCTTTGAACACTGAAGCTTTCTTT
CASSVDPGGRALNTEAFF
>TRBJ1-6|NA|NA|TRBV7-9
TGTGCCAGCAGCTTAGCAGCCGGGGGGGGGTATTCACCCCTCCACTTT
CASSLAAGGGYSPLHF
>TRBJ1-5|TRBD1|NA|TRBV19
TGTGCCAGTAGTATAACAGGGGGCTATCAGCCCCAGCATTTT
CASSITGGYQPQHF
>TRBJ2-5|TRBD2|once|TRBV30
TGTGCCTGGAGACGGACTAGCGGGGCGGAGACCCAGTACTTC
CAWRRTSGAETQYF
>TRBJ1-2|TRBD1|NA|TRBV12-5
TGTGCTAGTGGTTTGGTCCCGGGACAGGGGGATGGCTACACCTTC
CASGLVPGQGDGYTF
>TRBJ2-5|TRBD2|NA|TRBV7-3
TGTGCCAGCAGCGTTAGCGGGGGGGCTACCCAAGAGACCCAGTACTTC
CASSVSGGATQETQYF
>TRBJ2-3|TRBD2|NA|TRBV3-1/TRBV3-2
TGTGCCAGCACTCGCGGGGGGGTGTGCTCAGATACGCAGTATTTT
CASTRGGVCSDTQYF
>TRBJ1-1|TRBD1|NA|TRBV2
TGTGCCAGCAGTGGGACAGGGGGCTTTACTGAAGCTTTCTTT
CASSGTGGFTEAFF
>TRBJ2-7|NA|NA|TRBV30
TGTGCCTGGACCGTAACGGGCTACGAGCAGTACTTC
CAWTVTGYEQYF
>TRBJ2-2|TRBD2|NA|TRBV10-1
TGCGCCAGCAGTGAGATAGGCCTAGCGGAAGATCACGGGGAGCTGTTTTTT
CASSEIGLAEDHGELFF
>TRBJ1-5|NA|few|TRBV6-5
TGTGCCAGCAACCACTACAGGGCCGGCAATCAGCCCCAGCATTTT
CASNHYRAGNQPQHF
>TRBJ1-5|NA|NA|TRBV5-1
TGCGCCAGCAGCTTGGGTGGGGCGGATGGGCAGCCCCAGCATTTT
CASSLGGADGQPQHF
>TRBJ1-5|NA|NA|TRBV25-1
TGTGCCAGCAGTGAAGAACAGGGTAGCAATCAGCCCCAGCATTTT
CASSEEQGSNQPQHF
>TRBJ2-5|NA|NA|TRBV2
TGTGCCAGCAGTGAAGACGGAATCGGGCAAGAGACCCAGTACTTC
CASSEDGIGQETQYF
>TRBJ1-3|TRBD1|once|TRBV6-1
TGTGCCAGCAGTCAAGGGACAGGGGGCAGAGGAAACACCATATATTTT
CASSQGTGGRGNTIYF
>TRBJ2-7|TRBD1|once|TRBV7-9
TGTGCCAGCAGCTCGACAGGGCAAGAGCAGTACTTC
CASSSTGQEQYF
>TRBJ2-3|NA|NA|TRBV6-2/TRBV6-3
TGTGCCAGCAGTTACTCGTCCGCGGGGTTGGATACGCAGTATTTT
CASSYSSAGLDTQYF
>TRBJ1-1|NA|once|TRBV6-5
TGTGCCAGCCTGGGCCAATTCACTGAAGCTTTCTTT
CASLGQFTEAFF
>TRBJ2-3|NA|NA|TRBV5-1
TGCGCCAGCAGTCTATTAGAGGGTACAGATACGCAGTATTTT
CASSLLEGTDTQYF
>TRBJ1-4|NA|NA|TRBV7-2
TGTGCCAGCAGCTCGACAGCTACAACTAATGAAAAACTGTTTTTT
CASSSTATTNEKLFF
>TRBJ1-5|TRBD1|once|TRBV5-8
TGTGCCAGCAGCTTGGAACTTCAGGGGGCAGGGCCCCAGCATTTT
CASSLELQGAGPQHF